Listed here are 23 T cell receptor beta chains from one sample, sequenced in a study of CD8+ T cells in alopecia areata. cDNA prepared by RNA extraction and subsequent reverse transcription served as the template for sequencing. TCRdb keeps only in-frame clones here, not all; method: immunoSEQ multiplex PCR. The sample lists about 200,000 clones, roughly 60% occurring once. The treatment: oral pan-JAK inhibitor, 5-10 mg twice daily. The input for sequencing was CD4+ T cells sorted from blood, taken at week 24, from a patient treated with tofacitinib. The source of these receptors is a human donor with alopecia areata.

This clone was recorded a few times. CDR3 region: CASSPPGQHTEAFF. The CDR3 DNA follows: TGTGCCAGCTCACCACCGGGACAGCACACTGAAGCTTTCTTT. The rearrangement uses TRBV18 and TRBJ1-1; 7 bases align to TRBD1. Trimming removed 0 bases from V and 3 bases from J; junction bases left unmatched: 1. The CDR3 is 14 residues long. Per the germline V gene, CDR1 is KGHSH and CDR2 is LQKENI.

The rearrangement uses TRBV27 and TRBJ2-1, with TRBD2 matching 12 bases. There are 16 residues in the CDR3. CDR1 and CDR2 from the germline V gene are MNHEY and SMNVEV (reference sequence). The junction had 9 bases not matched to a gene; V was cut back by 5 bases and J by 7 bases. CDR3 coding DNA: TGTGCCAGCAGTCCATCTAGCGGGGGGGCGTGGAATGAGCAGTTCTTC. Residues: CASSPSSGGAWNEQFF.

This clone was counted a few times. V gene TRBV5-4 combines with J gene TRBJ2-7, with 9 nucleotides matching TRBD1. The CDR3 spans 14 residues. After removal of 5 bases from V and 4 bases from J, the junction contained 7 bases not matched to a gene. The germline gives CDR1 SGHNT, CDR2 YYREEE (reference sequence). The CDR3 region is CASSERTGAYEQYF. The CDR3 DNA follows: TGTGCCAGCAGTGAAAGGACAGGGGCGTACGAGCAGTACTTC.

This CDR3 is CASSIQADPTGDTQYF. DNA for the CDR3: TGTGCCAGTAGTATACAGGCGGACCCGACGGGAGATACGCAGTATTTT. The chain links TRBV19 to TRBJ2-3; D gene unclear. Germline loops: CDR1 LNHDA, CDR2 SQIVND (reference sequence). This CDR3 is 16 amino acids long. Deletions cut 2 bases from V and 5 bases from J, with 17 bases between.

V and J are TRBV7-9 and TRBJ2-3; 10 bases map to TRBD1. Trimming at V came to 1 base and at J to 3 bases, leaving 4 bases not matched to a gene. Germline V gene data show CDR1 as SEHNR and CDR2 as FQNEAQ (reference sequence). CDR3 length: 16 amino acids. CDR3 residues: CASSLGWTGGTDTQYF. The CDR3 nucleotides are TGTGCCAGCAGCTTAGGTTGGACAGGGGGAACAGATACGCAGTATTTT.

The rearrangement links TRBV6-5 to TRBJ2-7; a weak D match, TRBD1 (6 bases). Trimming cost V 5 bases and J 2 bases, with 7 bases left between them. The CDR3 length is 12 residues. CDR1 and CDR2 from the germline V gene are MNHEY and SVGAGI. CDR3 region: CASSEGAYEQYF. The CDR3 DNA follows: TGTGCCAGCAGTGAGGGGGCCTACGAGCAGTACTTC.

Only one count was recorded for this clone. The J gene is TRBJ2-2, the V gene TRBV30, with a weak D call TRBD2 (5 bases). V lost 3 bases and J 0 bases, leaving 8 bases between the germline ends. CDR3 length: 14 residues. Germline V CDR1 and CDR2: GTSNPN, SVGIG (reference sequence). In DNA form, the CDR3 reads TGTGCCTGGAGGGGAGAGGCGAACACCGGGGAGCTGTTTTTT. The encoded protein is CAWRGEANTGELFF.

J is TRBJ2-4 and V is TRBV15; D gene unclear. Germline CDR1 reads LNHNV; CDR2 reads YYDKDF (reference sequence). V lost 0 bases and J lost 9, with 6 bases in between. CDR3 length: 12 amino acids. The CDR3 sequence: CATSRDNGIQYF. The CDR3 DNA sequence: TGTGCCACCAGCAGAGATAATGGCATTCAGTACTTC.

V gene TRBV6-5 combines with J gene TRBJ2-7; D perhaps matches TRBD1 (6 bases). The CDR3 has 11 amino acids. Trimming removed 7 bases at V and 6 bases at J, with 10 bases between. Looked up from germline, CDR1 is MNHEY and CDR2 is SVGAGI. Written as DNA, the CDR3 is TGTGCCAGCACGACAGGTGGCGAGCAGTACTTC. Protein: CASTTGGEQYF.

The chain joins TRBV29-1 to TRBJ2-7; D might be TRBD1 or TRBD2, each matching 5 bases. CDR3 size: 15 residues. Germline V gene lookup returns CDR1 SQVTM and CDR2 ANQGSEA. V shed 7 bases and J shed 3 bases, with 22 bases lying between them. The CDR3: CSAGQGPSLSYEQYF. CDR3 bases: TGCAGCGCAGGCCAGGGACCGTCCCTCAGCTACGAGCAGTACTTC.

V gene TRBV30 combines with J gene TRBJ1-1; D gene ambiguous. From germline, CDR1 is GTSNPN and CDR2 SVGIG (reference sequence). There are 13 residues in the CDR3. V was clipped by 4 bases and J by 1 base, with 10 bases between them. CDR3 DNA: TGTGCCTGGATAAATTCTCCGAACACTGAAGCTTTCTTT. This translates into CAWINSPNTEAFF.

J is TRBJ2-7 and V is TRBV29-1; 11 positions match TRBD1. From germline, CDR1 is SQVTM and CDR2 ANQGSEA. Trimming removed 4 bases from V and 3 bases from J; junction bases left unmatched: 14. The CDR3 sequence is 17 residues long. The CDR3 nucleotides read TGCAGCGTTGCGTGGGACAGGGGGTCCAACCTCGGCTACGAGCAGTACTTC. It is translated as CSVAWDRGSNLGYEQYF.

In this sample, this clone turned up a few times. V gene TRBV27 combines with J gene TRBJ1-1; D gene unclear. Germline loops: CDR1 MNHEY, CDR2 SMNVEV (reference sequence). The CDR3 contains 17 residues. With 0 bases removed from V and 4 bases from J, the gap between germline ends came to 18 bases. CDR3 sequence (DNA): TGTGCCAGCAGTTTATCGGTGAGTCGCTCCTGGGGCACTGAAGCTTTCTTT. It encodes CASSLSVSRSWGTEAFF.

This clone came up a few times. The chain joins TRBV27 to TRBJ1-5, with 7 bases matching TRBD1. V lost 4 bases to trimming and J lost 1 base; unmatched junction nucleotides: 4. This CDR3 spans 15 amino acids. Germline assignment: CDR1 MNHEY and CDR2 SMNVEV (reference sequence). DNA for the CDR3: TGTGCCAGCAGTTCTTACAGGGGAAGCAATCAGCCCCAGCATTTT. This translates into CASSSYRGSNQPQHF.

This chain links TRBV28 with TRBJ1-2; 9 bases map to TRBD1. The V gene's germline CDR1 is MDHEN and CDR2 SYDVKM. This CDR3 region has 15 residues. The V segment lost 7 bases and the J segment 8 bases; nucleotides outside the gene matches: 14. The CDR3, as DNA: TGTGCCAGCATTCGTCTACAGGGGGCGTCAAGCGGCTACACCTTC. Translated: CASIRLQGASSGYTF.

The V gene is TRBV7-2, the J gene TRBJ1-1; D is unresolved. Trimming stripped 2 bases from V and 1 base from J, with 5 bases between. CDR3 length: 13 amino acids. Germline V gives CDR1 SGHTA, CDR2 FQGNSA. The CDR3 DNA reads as TGTGCCAGCAGCTTAAATGGGAACACTGAAGCTTTCTTT. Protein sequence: CASSLNGNTEAFF.

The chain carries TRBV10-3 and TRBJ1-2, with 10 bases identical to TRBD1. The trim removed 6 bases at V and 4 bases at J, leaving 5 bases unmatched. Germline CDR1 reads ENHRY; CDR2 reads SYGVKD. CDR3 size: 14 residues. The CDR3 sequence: CAISRDRGTYGYTF. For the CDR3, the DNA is TGTGCCATCAGCCGGGACAGGGGTACCTATGGCTACACCTTC.

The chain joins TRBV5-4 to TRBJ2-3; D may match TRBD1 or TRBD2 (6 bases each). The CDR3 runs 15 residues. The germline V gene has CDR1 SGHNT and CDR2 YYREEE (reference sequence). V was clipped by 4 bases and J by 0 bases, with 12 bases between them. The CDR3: CASSTGAASTDTQYF. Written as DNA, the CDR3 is TGTGCCAGCAGCACGGGGGCCGCGAGCACAGATACGCAGTATTTT. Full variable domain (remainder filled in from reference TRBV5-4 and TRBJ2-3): ETGVTQSPTHLIKTRGQQVTLRCSSQSGHNTVSWYQQALGQGPQFIFQYYREEENGRGNFPPRFSGLQFPNYSSELNVNALELDDSALYLCASSTGAASTDTQYFGPGTRLTVL.

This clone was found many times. The CDR3: CASSARTDDYGYTF. The CDR3 bases are TGTGCCAGCAGCGCCCGGACGGATGACTATGGCTACACCTTC. The chain employs TRBV4-2 and TRBJ1-2; D unresolved. Germline lookup yields CDR1 LGHNA and CDR2 YNFKEQ. The CDR3 has 14 residues. V was clipped by 5 bases and J by 3 bases, with 13 bases between them.

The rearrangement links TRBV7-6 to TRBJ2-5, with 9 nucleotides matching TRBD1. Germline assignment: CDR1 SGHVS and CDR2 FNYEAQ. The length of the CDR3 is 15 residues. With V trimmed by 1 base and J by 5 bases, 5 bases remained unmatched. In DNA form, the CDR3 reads TGTGCCAGCAGCTTAGACACAGGGGGCATTGAGACCCAGTACTTC. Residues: CASSLDTGGIETQYF.

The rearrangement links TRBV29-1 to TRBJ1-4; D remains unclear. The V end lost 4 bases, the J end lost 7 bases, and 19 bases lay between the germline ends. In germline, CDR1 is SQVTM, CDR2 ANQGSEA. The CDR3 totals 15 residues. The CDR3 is CSVGHGYGTLEKLFF. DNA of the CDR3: TGCAGCGTTGGACACGGTTATGGCACGCTTGAAAAACTGTTTTTT.

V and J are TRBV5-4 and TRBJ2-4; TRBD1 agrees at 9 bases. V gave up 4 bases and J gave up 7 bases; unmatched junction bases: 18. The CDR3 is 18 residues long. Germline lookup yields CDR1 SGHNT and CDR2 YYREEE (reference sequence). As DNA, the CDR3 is TGTGCCAGCAGCCCAGGCACAGGGGGCGGGAAGATTCTGAACATTCAGTACTTC. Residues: CASSPGTGGGKILNIQYF.

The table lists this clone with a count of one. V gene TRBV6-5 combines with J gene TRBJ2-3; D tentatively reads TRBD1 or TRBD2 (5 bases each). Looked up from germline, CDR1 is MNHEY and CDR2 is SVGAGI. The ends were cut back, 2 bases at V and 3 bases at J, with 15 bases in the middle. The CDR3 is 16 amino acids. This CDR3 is CASSYGDRLLTDTQYF. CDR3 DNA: TGTGCCAGCAGTTACGGCGACAGACTACTAACAGATACGCAGTATTTT.